The 3 T cell receptor beta chains presented below share a single source sample, sequenced in a study of early T cells in non-severe SARS-CoV-2 infection (dated by TCRdb to the early 2020s). Libraries were built with 5' RACE. The instrument given in TCRdb is NextSeq 500. TCRdb handled the public reads itself, with Q25 trimming in fastp and clone calling in MiXCR, and kept productive beta chains. Rows are unified per CDR3 protein, each entry keeping the most common DNA and genes. Across this sample there are tens of thousands of distinct CDR3 sequences, with roughly 13% seen only once. Roughly 8.3% of the sample belongs to the ten largest clones. Material for sequencing was whole blood. Receptor source: an adult who was a healthcare worker with PCR-confirmed SARS-CoV-2 infection or an uninfected control (not recorded which).

The rearrangement links TRBV20-1 to TRBJ2-3, with 10 bases that match TRBD2. Germline CDR1 DFQATT, CDR2 SNEGSKA (reference sequence). V shed 1 base and J 2 bases; nucleotides not matched to a gene: 3. The CDR3 is 15 amino acids. CDR3 residues: CSARVLAGATDTQYF. Here the CDR3 DNA reads TGCAGTGCTAGAGTGCTAGCGGGAGCCACAGATACGCAGTATTTT.

This clonotype came up many times. This chain links TRBV9 with TRBJ1-1, with 8 positions matching TRBD1. Trimming removed 5 bases from V and 5 bases from J; junction bases left unmatched: 5. This CDR3 contains 13 residues. Germline CDR1 and CDR2: SGDLS and YYNGEE. The DNA for the CDR3 is TGTGCCAGCAGTGATAACAGGGGGACTGAAGCTTTCTTT. It specifies CASSDNRGTEAFF.

This clonotype was counted a few times. V gene TRBV7-3 combines with J gene TRBJ2-3; D call uncertain. V lost 3 bases and J lost 3, with 19 bases in between. CDR3 size: 17 residues. Per the germline V gene, CDR1 is SGHTA and CDR2 is FQGTGA. The CDR3 reads CASSFRGRQFLTDTQYF. In DNA, the CDR3 is TGTGCCAGCAGCTTCCGCGGAAGGCAGTTTTTGACAGATACGCAGTATTTT.